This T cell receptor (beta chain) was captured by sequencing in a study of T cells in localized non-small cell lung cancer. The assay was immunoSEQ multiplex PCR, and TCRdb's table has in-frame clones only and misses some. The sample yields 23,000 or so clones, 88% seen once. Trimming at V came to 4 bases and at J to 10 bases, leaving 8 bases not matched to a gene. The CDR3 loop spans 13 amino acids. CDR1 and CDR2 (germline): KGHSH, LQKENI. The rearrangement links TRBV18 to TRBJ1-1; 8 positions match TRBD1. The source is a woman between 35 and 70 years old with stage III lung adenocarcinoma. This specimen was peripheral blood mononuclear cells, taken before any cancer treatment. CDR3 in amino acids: CASSLGQAERAFF. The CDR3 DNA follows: TGTGCCAGCTCACTGGGACAGGCGGAGAGAGCTTTCTTT.